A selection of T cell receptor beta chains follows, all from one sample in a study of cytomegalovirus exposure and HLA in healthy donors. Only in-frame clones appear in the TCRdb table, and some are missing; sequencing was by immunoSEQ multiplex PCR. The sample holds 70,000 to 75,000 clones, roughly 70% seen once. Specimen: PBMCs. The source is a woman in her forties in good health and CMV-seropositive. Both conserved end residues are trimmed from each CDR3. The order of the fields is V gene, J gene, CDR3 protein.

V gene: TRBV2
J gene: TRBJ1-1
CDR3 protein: ASSGQGRDTEAF

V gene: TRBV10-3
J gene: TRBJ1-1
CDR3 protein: AISDPGQAFSEAF

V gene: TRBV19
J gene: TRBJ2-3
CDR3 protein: ASNLQRGAADTQY

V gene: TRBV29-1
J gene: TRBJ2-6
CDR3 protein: SVEWSGANVLT

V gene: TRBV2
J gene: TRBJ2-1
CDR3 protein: ASSEGSGGYNEQF

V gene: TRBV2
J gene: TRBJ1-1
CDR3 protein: ASSEVAGMNTEAF

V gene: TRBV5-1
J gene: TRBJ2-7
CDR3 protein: ASRVDSYSYEQY

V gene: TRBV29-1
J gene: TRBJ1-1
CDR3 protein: SVHRVGGTEAF

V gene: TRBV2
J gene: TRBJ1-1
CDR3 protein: ASRDRGHAVKAF

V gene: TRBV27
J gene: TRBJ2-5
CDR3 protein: ASSLRQGIGETQY

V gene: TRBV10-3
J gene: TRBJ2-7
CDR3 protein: AISEQGRPQY

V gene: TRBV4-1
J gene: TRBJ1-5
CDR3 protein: ASSQGWGEAQPQH

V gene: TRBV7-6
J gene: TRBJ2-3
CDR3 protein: ASSPLPSGAVDTQY

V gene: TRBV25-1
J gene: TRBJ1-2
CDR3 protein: ASTGGDYGYT

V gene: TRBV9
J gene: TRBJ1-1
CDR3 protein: ASSVVGQGAEAF

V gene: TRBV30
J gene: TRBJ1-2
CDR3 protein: AWTSGTGVDGYT

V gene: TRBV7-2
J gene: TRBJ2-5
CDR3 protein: ASSFTGGETQY

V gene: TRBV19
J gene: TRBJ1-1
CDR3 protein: ASSTRQGMAEAF

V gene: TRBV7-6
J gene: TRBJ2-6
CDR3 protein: ASSLDRLSGANVLT

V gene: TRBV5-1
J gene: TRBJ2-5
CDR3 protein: ASSLVQGVETQY

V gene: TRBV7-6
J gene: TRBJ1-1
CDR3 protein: ASSRDIFGAEAF

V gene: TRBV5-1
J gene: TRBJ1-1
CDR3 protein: ASSPRRENTEAF

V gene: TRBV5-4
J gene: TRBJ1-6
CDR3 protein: ASSRRDSGNSPLH

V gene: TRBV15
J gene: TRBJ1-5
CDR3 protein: ATSTWRQGYSNQPQH

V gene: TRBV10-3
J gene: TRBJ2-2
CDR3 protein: AISESAGNPTGELF

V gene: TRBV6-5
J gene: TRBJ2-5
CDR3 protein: ASTSGGGEETQY

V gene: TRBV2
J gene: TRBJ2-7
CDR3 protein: ASTLGGKDNSYEQY

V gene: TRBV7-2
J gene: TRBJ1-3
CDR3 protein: ASSPRGGDSGNTIY